The next 17 T cell receptor beta chains were all read from a single sample in a study of tissue T cells after allogeneic stem cell transplantation (dated by TCRdb to between 2020 and 2023). Library preparation was by the immunoSEQ multiplex PCR assay. Drawn from immuneACCESS, this table holds only the in-frame rearrangements with V and J called that TCRdb kept. Clones are partly lost; checked studies trace under half to an unresolved V gene and leave the rest unexplained. Counted in this sample were 40,000 to 50,000 clones; around 72% of them appeared once. The biggest ten clones account for 0.45% to 0.7% of the sample. The specimen was sorted cells pooled from one or two spleens. The receptors derive from a pool of C57BL/6 mice in good health.

This clone was detected once. Gene names denote mouse genes. The read halts 1 residue ahead of the CDR3 end, with the missing end drawn from the germline J gene. The rearrangement joins TRBV3 to TRBJ2-2, with TRBD1 matching over 10 bases. In germline, CDR1 is SNHLY, CDR2 FYNGKV (reference sequence). V trimming: 8 bases; J trimming: 2 bases; junction bases outside the gene matches: 5. The CDR3 has 15 amino acids. This chain's CDR3 is CASAPGQGNTGQLYF. The sequenced CDR3 bases are TGTGCCAGCGCACCGGGACAGGGGAACACCGGGCAGCTCTAC.

Turning to this clone: Mouse names are used for the genes. The CDR3 goes on 1 residue after the read ends, and that part is filled in from the germline J gene. This rearrangement joins TRBV19 to TRBJ2-1; D tentatively reads TRBD1 or TRBD2 (5 bases each). This CDR3 spans 13 amino acids. Germline V gives CDR1 FNHDT, CDR2 SITEND (reference sequence). V was clipped by 4 bases and J by 3 bases, with 8 bases between them. The CDR3 protein is CASSEGLYAEQFF. The DNA read from the CDR3 is TGTGCCAGCAGTGAGGGGCTCTATGCTGAGCAGTTC.

A remark on this clone: Mouse names are used for the genes. The CDR3 sequence: CASRYYAEQFF. The CDR3 bases that were read are TGTGCCAGCAGGTACTATGCTGAGCAGTTC. This chain links TRBV3 with TRBJ2-1; D remains ambiguous. The read ends 1 residue before the CDR3 terminus; that terminus is restored from the germline J gene. CDR1 is SNHLY, CDR2 FYNGKV, per germline (reference sequence). V was shortened by 6 bases and J by 2 bases, with 2 bases between the two germline ends. The CDR3 has 11 amino acids.

This clone was counted between two and nine times. Mouse germline and gene names are used. The read terminates 1 residue ahead of where the CDR3 ends, so the germline J gene completes it. Other DNA variants within this sample encode the same CDR3. V is TRBV3 and J is TRBJ2-7; D is undetermined. Deletions cut 1 base from V and 4 bases from J, with 5 bases between. CDR1 is SNHLY, CDR2 FYNGKV, per germline (reference sequence). The CDR3 length is 12 residues. CDR3: CASSLEGYEQYF. CDR3 DNA (partial): TGTGCCAGCAGCTTAGAAGGGTATGAACAGTAC.

On this clone itself: Genes here carry mouse names. The read terminates 1 residue before the CDR3 end, so the remaining end is supplied by the germline J gene. The chain uses TRBV5 and TRBJ2-1, with 8 bases lining up with TRBD1. The junction had 2 bases not matched to a gene; V was cut back by 0 bases and J by 7 bases. From germline, CDR1 is LGHNA and CDR2 YNLKQL (reference sequence). The CDR3 loop spans 14 amino acids. The CDR3 region is CASSQDPGGAEQFF. The CDR3 DNA, read in part, is TGTGCCAGCAGCCAAGACCCAGGGGGCGCTGAGCAGTTC.

As to this clone: The gene names here belong to mouse. The read ends 1 residue early relative to the CDR3; the germline J gene fills the gap. This chain links TRBV13-1 with TRBJ2-1; TRBD1 aligns across 9 bases. The germline V gene encodes CDR1 NSHNY and CDR2 SYGAGN. V gave up 3 bases and J gave up 2 bases; unmatched junction bases: 3. CDR3 length equals 15 residues. CDR3 sequence: CASSADRGDYAEQFF. The DNA read from the CDR3 is TGTGCCAGCAGTGCTGACAGGGGGGACTATGCTGAGCAGTTC.

In regard to this clone: The germline and genes are mouse ones. The CDR3 is cut off 1 residue early in the read; its end comes from the germline J gene. The V gene is TRBV13-2, the J gene TRBJ1-1; tentative D call: TRBD1 (6 bases). Deletions cut 5 bases from V and 1 base from J, with 9 bases between. The CDR3 has 13 amino acids. The germline gives CDR1 NNHNN, CDR2 SYGAGS (reference sequence). The chain's CDR3 is CASGGTLNTEVFF. The covered CDR3 bases are TGTGCCAGCGGGGGGACATTAAACACAGAAGTCTTC.

To note about this clone: These gene names are mouse names. The read ends 1 residue early relative to the CDR3; the germline J gene fills the gap. The J gene is TRBJ2-4, the V gene TRBV2; D is ambiguous. V was shortened by 1 base and J by 4 bases, with 9 bases between the two germline ends. The V gene's germline CDR1 is LGHNA and CDR2 YSYQKL. The CDR3 loop spans 14 amino acids. The chain's CDR3 is CASSQVEQKNTLYF. The sequenced CDR3 bases are TGTGCCAGCAGCCAAGTAGAACAGAAAAACACCTTGTAC. The full variable domain, completed using reference TRBV2 and TRBJ2-4, is DPKIIQKPKYLVAVTGSEKILICEQYLGHNAMYWYRQSAKKPLEFMFSYSYQKLMDNQTASSRFQPQSSKKNHLDLQITALKPDDSATYFCASSQVEQKNTLYFGAGTRLSVL.

Of note for this clone: Gene labels here are mouse ones. The CDR3 end falls 1 residue outside the read, so it is completed with the germline J gene. Other DNA sequences of this sample code for an identical CDR3. The rearrangement links TRBV26 to TRBJ2-3, with D uncertain. Germline CDR1 is KGHPV and CDR2 is FQNQEV (reference sequence). The ends were cut back, 2 bases at V and 0 bases at J, with 3 bases in the middle. This CDR3 has 13 residues. Incomplete CDR3 DNA: TGTGCCAGCAGTCTGAACAGTGCAGAAACGCTGTAT. It specifies CASSLNSAETLY. In full, the CDR3 is CASSLNSAETLYF.

This clone was observed a handful of times. Genes here carry mouse names. The missing CDR3 end, 1 residue past where the read stops, is filled in from the germline J gene. The chain links TRBV23 to TRBJ1-2. The CDR3 totals 12 residues. Germline CDR1 is KGHTA and CDR2 is FQNQQP. The CDR3 DNA, read in part, is TGCTCCAGCAGTCAATCAGGGACCGACTACACC. Its protein is CSSSQSGTDYT. The whole CDR3 region reads CSSSQSGTDYTF.

Concerning this clone: Gene labels here are mouse ones. With the read ending 1 residue before the CDR3 end, the germline J gene is used to fill in that end. This chain links TRBV1 with TRBJ1-4, with a weak D call TRBD1 (6 bases). The germline CDR1 and CDR2 sequences are NSQYPW and LRSPGD (reference sequence). CDR3 length: 14 amino acids. The V end was cut by 6 bases, the J end by 3 bases, with 11 bases between. CDR3 sequence reads: CTCSAGQTNERLFF. The part of the CDR3 DNA that was read is TGCACCTGCAGCGCGGGACAAACCAACGAAAGATTATTT.

In its sample, this clone was seen a few times. Gene names are mouse gene names. Sequencing ends 1 residue short of the CDR3 end; the germline J gene provides the rest. This chain links TRBV13-3 with TRBJ2-4; possible D gene TRBD2, 6 bases. The germline V and J ends were trimmed by 2 bases and 3 bases, with 10 bases remaining between them. The CDR3 is made up of 14 amino acids. The germline V gene encodes CDR1 NNHDY and CDR2 SYVADS. The CDR3 here is CASSDRDLQNTLYF. CDR3 bases read: TGTGCCAGCAGTGACCGGGACTTGCAAAACACCTTGTAC.

In regard to this clone: Here the gene names and germline are mouse. The read ends 1 residue shy of where the CDR3 ends; the end is completed using the germline J gene. The chain combines TRBV19 with TRBJ1-3; D is possibly TRBD1 (6 bases). Deletions cut 1 base from V and 4 bases from J, with 12 bases between. This CDR3 contains 15 residues. Germline V lookup: CDR1 FNHDT, CDR2 SITEND (reference sequence). This CDR3 reads CASSIRRGAGNTLYF. The CDR3 DNA, read in part, is TGTGCCAGCAGTATACGGCGGGGGGCGGGAAATACGCTCTAT. Based on the CDR3 plus reference TRBV19 and TRBJ1-3, the full variable domain is GGIITQTPKFLIGQEGQKLTLKCQQNFNHDTMYWYRQDSGKGLRLIYYSITENDLQKGDLSEGYDASREKKSSFSLTVTSAQKNEMAVFLCASSIRRGAGNTLYFGEGSRLIVV.

With respect to this clone: Gene names and germline refer to mouse. The sequence runs out 1 residue before the end of the CDR3; the remainder is reconstructed from the germline J gene. The V call is TRBV16, the J call TRBJ2-4, with 8 bases fitting TRBD1. Germline V gene sequence: CDR1 SGHSA, CDR2 FRNQAP. J gave up 6 bases and V 5 bases, and 4 bases lay outside the gene matches. The CDR3 length is 13 residues. This CDR3 reads CASSPGGRNTLYF. The CDR3 bases that were read are TGTGCAAGCAGCCCAGGGGGCCGGAACACCTTGTAC.

Of note for this clone: Gene names follow the mouse nomenclature. With the read ending 1 residue before the CDR3 end, the germline J gene is used to fill in that end. The chain employs TRBV20 and TRBJ2-3; 10 bases match TRBD2. The trim removed 3 bases at V and 1 base at J, leaving 4 bases unmatched. CDR3 size: 15 residues. Germline assignment: CDR1 GFQATS and CDR2 STVNSAI. The CDR3 DNA, read in part, is TGTGGTGCTAGCCTGGGGGGGCGGGGTGCAGAAACGCTGTAT. Amino acids: CGASLGGRGAETLY. The CDR3 in full is CGASLGGRGAETLYF.

Comments on this clone: Gene names follow the mouse nomenclature. The read terminates 1 residue before the CDR3 end, so the remaining end is supplied by the germline J gene. The V gene is TRBV15, the J gene TRBJ1-3; 8 bases map to TRBD1. Germline CDR1 is SGHND and CDR2 is FRSKSL. V trimming: 6 bases; J trimming: 2 bases; junction bases outside the gene matches: 0. The CDR3 sequence is 13 residues long. The CDR3 here is CASRTGAGNTLYF. CDR3 DNA, as far as it was read: TGTGCCAGCAGGACAGGGGCTGGAAATACGCTCTAT.

Comments on this clone: Gene names are mouse gene names. The CDR3 is cut off 1 residue early in the read; its end comes from the germline J gene. The chain is built from TRBV13-2 and TRBJ2-1; 8 nucleotides agree with TRBD2. Germline trimming cut 1 base from V and 7 bases from J; bases unmatched to any gene: 7. Germline V lookup: CDR1 NNHNN, CDR2 SYGAGS (reference sequence). CDR3 length: 15 residues. The DNA read from the CDR3 is TGTGCCAGCGGTGATTTACTGGGGGTAGGAGCTGAGCAGTTC. Translated, it gives CASGDLLGVGAEQF. The CDR3, in full, reads CASGDLLGVGAEQFF.